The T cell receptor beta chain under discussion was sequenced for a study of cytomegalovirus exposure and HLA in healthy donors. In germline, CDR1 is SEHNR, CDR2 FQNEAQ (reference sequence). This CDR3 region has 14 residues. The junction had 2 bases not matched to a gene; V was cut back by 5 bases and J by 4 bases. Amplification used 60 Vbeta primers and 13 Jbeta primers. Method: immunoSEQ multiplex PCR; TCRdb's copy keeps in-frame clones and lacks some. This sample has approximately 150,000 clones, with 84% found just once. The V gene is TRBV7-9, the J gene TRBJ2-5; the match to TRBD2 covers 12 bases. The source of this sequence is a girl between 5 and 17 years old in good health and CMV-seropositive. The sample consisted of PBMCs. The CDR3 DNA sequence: TGTGCCAGCAGCCCTAGCGGGGGGGGAGAGACCCAGTACTTC. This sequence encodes CASSPSGGGETQYF.